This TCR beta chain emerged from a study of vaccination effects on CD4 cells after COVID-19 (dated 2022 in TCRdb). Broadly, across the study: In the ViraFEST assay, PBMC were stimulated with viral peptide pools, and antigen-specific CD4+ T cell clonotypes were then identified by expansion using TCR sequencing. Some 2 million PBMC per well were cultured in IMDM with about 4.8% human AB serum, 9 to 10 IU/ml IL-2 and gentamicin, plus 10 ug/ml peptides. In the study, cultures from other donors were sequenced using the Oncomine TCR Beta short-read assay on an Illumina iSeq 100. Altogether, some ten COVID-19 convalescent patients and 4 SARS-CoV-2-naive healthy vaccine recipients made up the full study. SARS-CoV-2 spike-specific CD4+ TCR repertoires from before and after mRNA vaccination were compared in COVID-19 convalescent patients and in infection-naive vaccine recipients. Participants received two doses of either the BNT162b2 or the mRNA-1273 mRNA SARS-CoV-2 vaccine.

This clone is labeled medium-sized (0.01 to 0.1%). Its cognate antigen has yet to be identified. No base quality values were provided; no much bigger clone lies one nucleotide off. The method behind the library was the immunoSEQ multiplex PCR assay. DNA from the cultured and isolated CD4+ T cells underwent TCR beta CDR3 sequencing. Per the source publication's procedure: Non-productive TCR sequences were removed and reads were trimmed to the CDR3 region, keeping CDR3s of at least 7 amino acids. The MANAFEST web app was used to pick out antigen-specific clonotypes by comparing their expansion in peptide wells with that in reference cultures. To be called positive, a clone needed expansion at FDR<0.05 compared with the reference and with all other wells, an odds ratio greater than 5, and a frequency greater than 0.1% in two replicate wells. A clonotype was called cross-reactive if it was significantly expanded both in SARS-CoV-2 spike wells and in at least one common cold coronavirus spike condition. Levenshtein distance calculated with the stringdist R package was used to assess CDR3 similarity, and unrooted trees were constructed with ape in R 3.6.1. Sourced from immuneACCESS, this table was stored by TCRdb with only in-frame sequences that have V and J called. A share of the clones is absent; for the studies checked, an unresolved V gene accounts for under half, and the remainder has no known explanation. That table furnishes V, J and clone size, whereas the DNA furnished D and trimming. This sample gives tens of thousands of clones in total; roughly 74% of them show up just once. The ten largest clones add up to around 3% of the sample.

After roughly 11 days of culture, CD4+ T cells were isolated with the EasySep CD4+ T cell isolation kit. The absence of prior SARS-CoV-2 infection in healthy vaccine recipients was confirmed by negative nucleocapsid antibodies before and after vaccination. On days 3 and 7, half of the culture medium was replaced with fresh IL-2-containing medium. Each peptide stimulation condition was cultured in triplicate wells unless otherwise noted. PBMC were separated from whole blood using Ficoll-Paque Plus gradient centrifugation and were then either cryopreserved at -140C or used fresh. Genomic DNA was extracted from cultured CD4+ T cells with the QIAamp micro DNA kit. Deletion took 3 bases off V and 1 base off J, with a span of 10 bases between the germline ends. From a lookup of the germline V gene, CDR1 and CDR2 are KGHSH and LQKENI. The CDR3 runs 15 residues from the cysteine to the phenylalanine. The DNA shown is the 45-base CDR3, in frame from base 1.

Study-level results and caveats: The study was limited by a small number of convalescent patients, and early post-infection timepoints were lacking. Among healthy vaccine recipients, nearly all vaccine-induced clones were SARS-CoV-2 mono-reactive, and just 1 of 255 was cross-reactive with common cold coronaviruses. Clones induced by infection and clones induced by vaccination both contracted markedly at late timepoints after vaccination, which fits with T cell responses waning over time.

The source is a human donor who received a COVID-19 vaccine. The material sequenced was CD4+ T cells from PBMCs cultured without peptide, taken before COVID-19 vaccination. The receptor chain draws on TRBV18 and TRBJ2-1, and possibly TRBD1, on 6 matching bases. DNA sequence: TGTGCCAGCTCACCCCCGACAGGATCCTACAATGAGCAGTTCTTC. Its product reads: CASSPPTGSYNEQFF.